These 21 T cell receptor beta chains came from one sample sequenced in a study of tissue T cells after allogeneic stem cell transplantation (dated by TCRdb to about 2022). The time point label, as the study defines it: mouse harvest day 7 after allogeneic transplant. Mouse grafts consisting of 10^7 T-cell-depleted bone marrow cells combined with 10^6 splenic CD5+ T cells were administered by tail vein injection. The library was produced with the immunoSEQ multiplex PCR assay. TCRdb carries this immuneACCESS record with in-frame sequences only. Its versions omit some clonotypes, under half of them owing to an unresolved V gene in the studies checked, with the rest unexplained. This sample gives approximately 8,000 clones in total; 35% to 55% of them show up just once. The ten most abundant clones make up roughly 8.9% of the sample. Sequenced material: gut tissue. The source of these receptors is a female BALB/c mouse given C57BL/6 T cells with graft-versus-host disease after an allogeneic hematopoietic cell transplant.

For this clone: Sequence at one end of the junction differs from germline and may be a read error. The gene symbols are mouse symbols. Sequencing ends 1 residue short of the CDR3 end; the germline J gene provides the rest. The chain couples TRBV12-2 to TRBJ1-5; maybe TRBD1 (5 bases). Germline CDR1 and CDR2: SGHLS and HYDKME. CDR3 length: 12 amino acids. This CDR3 is CVSSRDGQAPLF. The sequenced CDR3 bases are TGTGTCAGCTCTCGGGACGGCCAGGCTCCGCTT. Supplemented by reference TRBV12-2 and TRBJ1-5, the full variable domain reads NSGVVQSPRYIIKGKGERSILKCIPISGHLSVAWYQQTQGQELKFFIQHYDKMERDKGNLPSRFSVQQFDDYHSEMNMSALELEDSAVYFCVSSRDGQAPLFGEGTRLSVL.

As regards this clone: Gene names denote mouse genes. Read coverage stops 1 residue before the CDR3 terminus; the germline J gene supplies the remainder. The chain recombines TRBV1 with TRBJ1-1; D not certain. CDR1 is NSQYPW and CDR2 is LRSPGD in the germline V gene (reference sequence). The CDR3 is made up of 13 amino acids. Trimming stripped 3 bases from V and 0 bases from J, with 5 bases between. This CDR3 reads CTCSAGTNTEVFF. The DNA read from the CDR3 is TGCACCTGCAGTGCCGGGACAAACACAGAAGTCTTC.

This clone occurred a few times. These gene names are mouse names. The read ends 1 residue early relative to the CDR3; the germline J gene fills the gap. The rearrangement joins TRBV26 to TRBJ2-7, with 13 bases that match TRBD2. This CDR3 has 14 residues. Germline V gene sequence: CDR1 KGHPV, CDR2 FQNQEV (reference sequence). J lost 6 bases, V lost 4 bases, and 3 bases had no gene match. The CDR3 region is CASSRTGGAREQYF. Incomplete CDR3 DNA: TGTGCCAGCAGTCGGACTGGGGGGGCGCGTGAACAGTAC.

Remarks on this clone: These gene names are mouse names. This chain's CDR3 is CASSLRDRSSYEQYF. The sequenced CDR3 bases are TGTGCAAGCAGCTTAAGGGACAGGAGCTCCTATGAACAGTAC. This rearrangement joins TRBV16 to TRBJ2-7; 8 bases fit TRBD1. Read data end 1 residue before the CDR3 end; the end is taken from the germline J gene. The junction had 3 bases not matched to a gene; V was cut back by 2 bases and J by 0 bases. Germline CDR1 SGHSA, CDR2 FRNQAP. The CDR3 contains 15 residues.

A word on this clone: Gene and germline names: mouse. The CDR3 end is not reached by the read, which stops 1 residue before it; the germline J gene fills it in. The chain has TRBV16 and TRBJ2-5; D is possibly TRBD1 or TRBD2 (7 bases each). Trimming took 2 bases from V and 5 from J, leaving 11 bases between them. CDR1 and CDR2 from the germline V gene are SGHSA and FRNQAP. This CDR3 region has 14 residues. The sequenced CDR3 bases are TGTGCAAGCAGCTTACAGGGGGGGGGAGACACCCAGTAC. It encodes CASSLQGGGDTQY. The complete CDR3 protein is CASSLQGGGDTQYF.

Of note for this clone: It may be a read error: a sequence one base away is much more abundant. Gene names are the mouse ones. The covered CDR3 bases are TGTGCCAGCAGCTTAGGGGGGGGCCAAGACACCCAGTAC. Its protein is CASSLGGGQDTQY. The complete CDR3 sequence is CASSLGGGQDTQYF. The V and J genes are TRBV3 and TRBJ2-5; 7 positions match TRBD2. Read sequence stops 1 residue before the CDR3 end, and the germline J gene provides the missing end. Germline CDR1 and CDR2: SNHLY and FYNGKV (reference sequence). This CDR3 has 14 amino acids. V shed 1 base, J shed 2 bases, and the junction held 0 bases outside the gene matches.

Comment on this clone: Germline is not matched at one junction end, which may reflect a read error. Mouse gene names apply. Sequencing ends 1 residue short of the CDR3 end; the germline J gene provides the rest. The chain has TRBV26 and TRBJ2-3; D call uncertain. The CDR3 length is 14 residues. Germline CDR1 and CDR2: KGHPV and FQNQEV (reference sequence). CDR3 DNA, as far as it was read: TGCGCCAGCAGCCCGACATCTAGTGCAGAAACGCTGTAT. Its translation is CASSPTSSAETLY. The whole CDR3 sequence is CASSPTSSAETLYF.

For this clone: Gene names and germline refer to mouse. The CDR3 bases that were read are TGTGCCAGCAGTCTGACAGATTCCTATAATTCGCCCCTCTAC. It translates to CASSLTDSYNSPLY. The complete CDR3 reads CASSLTDSYNSPLYF. The chain has TRBV26 and TRBJ1-6, with D unresolved. Read coverage stops 1 residue before the CDR3 terminus; the germline J gene supplies the remainder. TRBJ1-6 is an ORF, with its function uncertain. Germline CDR1 KGHPV, CDR2 FQNQEV (reference sequence). V gave up 2 bases and J gave up 0 bases, with 5 bases separating them. This CDR3 spans 15 amino acids.

By proportion, this clone is medium-sized. Gene and germline names: mouse. The read stops 1 residue short of the end of the CDR3; the missing end is completed from the germline J gene. The rearrangement links TRBV3 to TRBJ2-7; D unresolved. Germline values: CDR1 SNHLY, CDR2 FYNGKV (reference sequence). This CDR3 is built from 14 residues. The germline V and J ends were trimmed by 1 base and 0 bases, with 7 bases remaining between them. CDR3 protein: CASSLGRSSYEQYF. CDR3 DNA, as far as it was read: TGTGCCAGCAGCTTAGGCAGAAGCTCCTATGAACAGTAC.

With regard to this clone: The gene names given are mouse names. The read comes to an end 1 residue before the CDR3 does, leaving the germline J gene to fill in the end. The chain employs TRBV26 and TRBJ2-5; no clear D gene. Germline V CDR1 and CDR2: KGHPV, FQNQEV (reference sequence). This CDR3 is built from 13 residues. V lost 4 bases to trimming and J lost 1 base, with 6 bases between them. The DNA read from the CDR3 is TGTGCCAGCAGTCCCGAGGACCAAGACACCCAGTAC. Protein product: CASSPEDQDTQY. The whole CDR3 protein is CASSPEDQDTQYF.

For this clone: Germline and genes: mouse. The read ends 1 residue before the CDR3 terminus; that terminus is restored from the germline J gene. This sequence joins TRBV15 and TRBJ2-5; TRBD2 aligns across 7 bases. Trimming at V came to 1 base and at J to 2 bases, leaving 0 bases not matched to a gene. Germline V lookup: CDR1 SGHND, CDR2 FRSKSL. CDR3 size: 14 residues. The CDR3 region is CASSLGGGQDTQYF. CDR3 DNA, as far as it was read: TGTGCCAGCAGTTTAGGGGGGGGCCAAGACACCCAGTAC.

Concerning this clone itself: The gene symbols are mouse symbols. The read stops 1 residue short of the end of the CDR3; the missing end is completed from the germline J gene. The rearrangement joins TRBV23 to TRBJ1-1; no DNA check was done on the table's D call, TRBD1. Germline CDR1 and CDR2: KGHTA and FQNQQP. The CDR3 is 13 residues long. The CDR3: CSSSPDRGTEVFF. The covered CDR3 bases are TGCTCCAGCAGTCCGGACAGGGGCACAGAAGTCTTC.

For this clone: The gene symbols are mouse symbols. The DNA ends 1 residue before the CDR3 does, and the rest of the CDR3 is filled in from the germline J gene. The same CDR3 arises from other DNA sequences in this sample as well. V usage is TRBV26 and J usage is TRBJ2-7; TRBD1 aligns across 11 bases. There are 14 residues in the CDR3. Germline V gene data show CDR1 as KGHPV and CDR2 as FQNQEV (reference sequence). J gave up 4 bases and V 3 bases, and 2 bases lay outside the gene matches. The sequenced part of the CDR3 DNA is TGTGCCAGCAGTCTCCGGGACAGGGGGTATGAACAGTAC. This codes for CASSLRDRGYEQY. Given in full, the CDR3 is CASSLRDRGYEQYF.

This clone was detected once. Gene names and germline refer to mouse. The sequenced fragment ends 1 residue before the CDR3 boundary, so the rest is inferred from the germline J gene. J is TRBJ2-5 and V is TRBV31, with D unresolved. This CDR3 has 15 residues. V lost 0 bases and J lost 0, with 10 bases in between. CDR1 GKSSPN and CDR2 SITVG come from the germline V gene. CDR3 protein: CAWSLETINQDTQYF. Incomplete CDR3 DNA: TGTGCCTGGAGTCTAGAGACAATTAACCAAGACACCCAGTAC.

On this clone itself: Gene and germline names: mouse. The read terminates 1 residue before the CDR3 end, so the remaining end is supplied by the germline J gene. This rearrangement joins TRBV12-2 to TRBJ1-1; 7 nucleotides line up with TRBD1. The CDR3 consists of 14 residues. V lost 0 bases to trimming and J lost 4 bases; unmatched junction nucleotides: 4. Germline loops: CDR1 SGHLS, CDR2 HYDKME. CDR3 in amino acids: CASSLEGAGTEVFF. The covered CDR3 bases are TGTGCCAGCTCTCTCGAGGGGGCAGGCACAGAAGTCTTC.

For this clone: The germline and genes are mouse ones. With the read ending 1 residue before the CDR3 end, the germline J gene is used to fill in that end. This chain joins TRBV19 and TRBJ2-5; TRBD2 matches 8 bases. Germline CDR1 FNHDT, CDR2 SITEND (reference sequence). The CDR3 contains 15 residues. Losses at the gene ends were 1 base for V and 0 bases for J; bases not matched to a gene: 1. The part of the CDR3 DNA that was read is TGTGCCAGCAGTATAACTGGGGGAAACCAAGACACCCAGTAC. This sequence encodes CASSITGGNQDTQY. The CDR3, in full, reads CASSITGGNQDTQYF.

This clone was seen only a few times. Gene names are the mouse ones. The CDR3 end is not reached by the read, which stops 1 residue before it; the germline J gene fills it in. The chain has TRBV26 and TRBJ1-6; D not certain. TRBJ1-6 is treated as an ORF (open reading frame) with a function not yet certain. Trimming stripped 3 bases from V and 0 bases from J, with 6 bases between. Germline-derived CDR1 and CDR2 are KGHPV and FQNQEV (reference sequence). This CDR3 contains 15 residues. CDR3 DNA (partial): TGTGCCAGCAGTCTCGACAATTCCTATAATTCGCCCCTCTAC. This codes for CASSLDNSYNSPLY. The full CDR3 protein is CASSLDNSYNSPLYF.

This clone was counted a single time. The listed genes are named as in mouse. The read ends 1 residue before the CDR3 terminus; that terminus is restored from the germline J gene. V is TRBV26 and J is TRBJ2-5, with D unresolved. Deletions cut 6 bases from V and 0 bases from J, with 10 bases between. Germline CDR1 reads KGHPV; CDR2 reads FQNQEV (reference sequence). The CDR3 extends over 14 amino acids. Partial CDR3 DNA: TGTGCCAGCAGCCCCAGTCTTAACCAAGACACCCAGTAC. Residues: CASSPSLNQDTQY. The whole CDR3 protein is CASSPSLNQDTQYF.

A remark on this clone: The gene symbols are mouse symbols. The covered CDR3 bases are TGTGCCAGCGGTGATAGGGGGGCTCAAGACACCCAGTAC. It translates to CASGDRGAQDTQY. From start to end, the CDR3 is CASGDRGAQDTQYF. The J gene is TRBJ2-5, the V gene TRBV13-2, with a possible D match to TRBD2 (7 bases). The CDR3 end falls 1 residue outside the read, so it is completed with the germline J gene. The V end was cut by 1 base, the J end by 3 bases, with 9 bases between. CDR3 size: 14 residues. The germline V gene has CDR1 NNHNN and CDR2 SYGAGS (reference sequence).

For this clone: Gene names refer to mouse genes. The CDR3 extends 1 residue past the end of the read, so its final part is completed from the germline J gene. This chain links TRBV3 with TRBJ1-1, with TRBD1 matching over 8 bases. V lost 3 bases to trimming and J lost 2 bases; unmatched junction nucleotides: 2. CDR3 length: 14 residues. The germline gives CDR1 SNHLY, CDR2 FYNGKV (reference sequence). CDR3 DNA (partial): TGTGCCAGCAGCTTCGACAGGGGCAACACAGAAGTCTTC. As protein: CASSFDRGNTEVF. The whole CDR3 region reads CASSFDRGNTEVFF.

This clone showed up just a few times. Gene names and germline refer to mouse. The sequenced fragment ends 1 residue before the CDR3 boundary, so the rest is inferred from the germline J gene. J is TRBJ2-7 and V is TRBV26; TRBD1 might be the D (6 bases). V dropped 3 bases and J dropped 0 bases, with 9 bases sitting between them. CDR3 length equals 14 residues. Per germline, CDR1 KGHPV and CDR2 FQNQEV (reference sequence). The CDR3 region is CASSLPGVSYEQYF. CDR3 bases read: TGTGCCAGCAGTCTACCAGGGGTCTCCTATGAACAGTAC.